This TCR beta chain comes out of a study of human T cells and chemical hapten exposure. Study at large: Patients got weekly scalp diphenylcyclopropenone doses over the approximately 23-week study. From small differences in pooled library volume came most of the variation in per-sample TCR yields. General study results and limits: Expanded TCRs were compared with controls, and the expanded TCRs formed significantly more large CDR3 similarity clusters.

With V trimmed by 5 bases and J by 0 bases, 9 bases remained unmatched. This CDR3 has 15 amino acids. Germline CDR1 and CDR2: SQVTM and ANQGSEA. Comments on this clonotype: No antigen is known for it.

As for time point: patch test 3, about 24 weeks after DPC sensitization. Described treatment: therapeutic diphenylcyclopropenone sensitization with weekly scalp DPC. Each CDR3 protein is one row after TCRdb ran MiXCR on the RACE reads. The sample lists approximately 97,000 distinct CDR3 sequences; around 25% were seen once. Sequencing was performed on whole blood, taken in connection with sensitization to the hapten diphenylcyclopropenone (DPC). This sequence was found in a man between 40 and 49 years old with alopecia areata. Some clones in this sample may be carry-over from other donors' samples. The chain recombines TRBV29-1 with TRBJ2-5, with TRBD1 identical over 7 bases. CDR3 sequence: CSVRGETGNQETQYF. CDR3 in DNA: TGCAGCGTTCGAGGGGAGACAGGGAACCAAGAGACCCAGTACTTC.